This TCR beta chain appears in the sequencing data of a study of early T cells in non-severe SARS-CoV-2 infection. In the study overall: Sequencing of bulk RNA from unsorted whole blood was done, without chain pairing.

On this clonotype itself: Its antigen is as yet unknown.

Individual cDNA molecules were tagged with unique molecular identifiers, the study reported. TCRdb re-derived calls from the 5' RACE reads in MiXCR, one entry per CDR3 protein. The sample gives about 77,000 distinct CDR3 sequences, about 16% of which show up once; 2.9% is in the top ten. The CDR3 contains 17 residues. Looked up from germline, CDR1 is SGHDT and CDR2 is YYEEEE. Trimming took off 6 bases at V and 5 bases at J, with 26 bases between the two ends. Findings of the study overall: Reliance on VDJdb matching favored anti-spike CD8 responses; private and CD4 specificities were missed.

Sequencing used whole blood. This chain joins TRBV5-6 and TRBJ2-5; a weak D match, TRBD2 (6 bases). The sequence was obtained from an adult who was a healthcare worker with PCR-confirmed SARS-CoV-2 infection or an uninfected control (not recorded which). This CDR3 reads CASTTRRRRAFNETQYF. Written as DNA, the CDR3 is TGTGCCAGCACCACCCGGCGGCGGAGGGCCTTTAACGAGACCCAGTACTTC.